Ten or more counts support the clone carrying this TCR beta chain. Regions amplified from RNA transcripts were the TCR beta CDR3 regions. An initial round of RT-PCR targeting the TCR CDR3 relied on the HTBI primer set. Using its own MiXCR run on the multiplex PCR reads, TCRdb lists one record per CDR3 protein. This table has 300,000 to 450,000 distinct CDR3 sequences, under 20% appearing once. The source of the sample is a study of T cells in Graves' hyperthyroidism and ophthalmopathy. Criteria for exclusion of patients were uncontrolled infection, other autoimmune disease, pregnancy or lactation. Diagnostic assessment was based on clinical symptoms, serum thyroxine and TRAb, thyroid ultrasound and orbital computed tomography. It was less than 13 ml of fresh peripheral blood that supplied the PBMCs. The receptor's source is a man aged 18 to 35 with Graves' ophthalmopathy. The source material was blood.

As DNA, the CDR3 is TGTGCCAGCAGCTTAGTTCACAGGGATACGCAGTATTTT. Its translation is CASSLVHRDTQYF. The chain recombines TRBV7-2 with TRBJ2-3; the D gene is possibly TRBD1 (5 bases). Germline CDR1 and CDR2: SGHTA and FQGNSA. Trimming took off 1 base at V and 6 bases at J, with 8 bases between the two ends. The CDR3 is 13 residues long. Using reference TRBV7-2 and TRBJ2-3 for the parts outside the CDR3, the full variable domain is GAGVSQSPSNKVTEKGKDVELRCDPISGHTALYWYRQSLGQGLEFLIYFQGNSAPDKSGLPSDRFSAERTGGSVSTLTIQRTQQEDSAVYLCASSLVHRDTQYFGPGTRLTVL.